Sequencing of this TCR beta chain was carried out in a study of OX40 agonist ivuxolimab in advanced cancers. A note on the overall study: Ivuxolimab was a fully human IgG2 agonistic monoclonal antibody targeting the costimulatory receptor OX40 (CD134). Intravenous ivuxolimab was administered to patients every 2 weeks at six dose levels: 0.01, 0.1, 0.3, 1.5, 3 and 10 mg/kg. Of the approximately 50 patients in dose escalation, some 20 had hepatocellular carcinoma, roughly 15 had melanoma, 9 had renal cell carcinoma and 9 had head and neck cancer. In the dose-escalation cohort, approximately 82% of patients were male, and the mean age was 60 years with a range of about 20 to 80. Patients were allowed to have had prior anti-PD-1, anti-PD-L1 or anti-CTLA-4 therapy, and more than 30% of the dose-escalation patients had previously received checkpoint inhibitors. Three dose-escalation patients achieved partial responses, one with hepatocellular carcinoma and two with cutaneous melanoma. Peripheral TCRbeta sequencing aimed to test whether ivuxolimab altered TCR sequence diversity and caused clonal T-cell expansion. The paper covers the monotherapy dose-escalation part of the phase I ivuxolimab trial, which included N = 52 patients.

V gives up 4 bases and J gives up 3 bases, and the segment between their germline ends measures 16 bases. For CDR1 and CDR2, the germline V gene lists SGHVS and FQNEAQ. Spanning cysteine to phenylalanine, the CDR3 consists of 15 amino acids. Only the CDR3 DNA is retained, 45 bases long and in frame from the first base. Genomic DNA was extracted from sorted cells for sequencing of the TCRbeta CDR3 region. The immunoSEQ Assay was used for sequencing of TCRbeta CDR3 regions. TCRdb took over this immuneACCESS table, retaining in-frame rearrangements with V and J assigned. Such tables are incomplete; in checked studies, under half of the missing clones stem from an unresolved V gene, and the remainder is unexplained. Within this sample are tens of thousands of clones, with around 89% of them counted one time only. Jointly, the top ten make up 6.5% of the sample. The study at large found these results: Antigen specificity was not determined for the clonally expanded peripheral T cells. Low levels of normalized T-cell clonal expansion were also seen in some nonresponding patients. In the 0.1-3.0 mg/kg groups, partial responders were among the patients with the lowest normalized peripheral clonal expansion, particularly in CD8+ T cells. Clonal expansion of both CD4+ and CD8+ blood T cells was observed from baseline to week 6 at doses 0.1 to 3.0 mg/kg. After ivuxolimab, CD8+ T cells had more expanded clones than CD4+ T cells on average.

Patients with a history of autoimmune disease or receiving systemic immunosuppression were excluded from the trial. Peripheral blood for TCR sequencing was collected from all dose cohorts at baseline, on cycle 4 day 1, and on cycle 7 day 1. The samples were drawn from a first-in-human, open-label, multicenter phase I dose-escalation trial of ivuxolimab. Adults with locally advanced or metastatic melanoma, renal cell carcinoma, hepatocellular carcinoma or head and neck squamous cell carcinoma were enrolled in the trial. Before TCR sequencing, CD4+ and CD8+ T cells were separately sorted from peripheral blood. Note on this clone: Its antigen is unknown. Base qualities are not provided; no much larger clone lies one nucleotide away.

This TCR was sampled from an adult with an advanced solid tumor such as melanoma, head and neck, liver or kidney cancer. This sample comprised CD4+ or CD8+ T cells sorted from blood, obtained in a trial of the OX40 agonist ivuxolimab. This chain is built from TRBV7-8 and TRBJ2-7; the D gene cannot be named for sure. This receptor has the CDR3 CASSSRNLNYYEQYF. The base sequence is TGTGCCAGCAGCTCTAGGAACCTTAACTACTACGAGCAGTACTTC.